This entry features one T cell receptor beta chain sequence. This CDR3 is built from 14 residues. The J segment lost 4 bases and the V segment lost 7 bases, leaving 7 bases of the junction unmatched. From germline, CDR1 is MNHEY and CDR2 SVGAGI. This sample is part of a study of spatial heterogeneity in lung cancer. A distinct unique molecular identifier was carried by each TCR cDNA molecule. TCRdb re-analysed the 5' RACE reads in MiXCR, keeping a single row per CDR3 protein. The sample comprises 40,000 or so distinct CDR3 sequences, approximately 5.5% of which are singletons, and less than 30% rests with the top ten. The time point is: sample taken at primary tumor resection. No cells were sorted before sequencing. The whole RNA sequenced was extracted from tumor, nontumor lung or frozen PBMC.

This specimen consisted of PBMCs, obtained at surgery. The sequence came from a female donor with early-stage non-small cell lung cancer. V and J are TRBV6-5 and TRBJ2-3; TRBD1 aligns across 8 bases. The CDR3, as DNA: TGTGCCAGCAAAGCGACAGGGGTTTCAGATACGCAGTATTTT. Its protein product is CASKATGVSDTQYF.